This T cell receptor (beta chain) was sequenced for a study of shared clonotypes between healthy human individuals. At the level of the study: Researchers assigned three CD4 naive, three CD4 memory, two CD8 naive and one CD8 memory plate to each donor. Findings and caveats of the study: In contrast to clonotypes shared by all four donors, non-shared clonotypes had lower generation probabilities.

Using immunoSEQ multiplex PCR, the repertoire was profiled, and TCRdb retains in-frame clones only, with some absent. The repertoire holds about 2,500,000 clones, with around nine tenths as singletons. After removal of 2 bases from V and 3 bases from J, the junction contained 15 bases not matched to a gene. From germline, CDR1 is LNHNV and CDR2 YYDKDF (reference sequence). The CDR3 contains 19 residues. About this clone: The antigen is unknown.

What was sequenced was naive CD4+ T cells sorted from blood. Subset indicated: CD45RA+ positively selected. The clonotype was recovered from a man aged 18 to 29 in good health. The V call is TRBV15, the J call TRBJ2-3; 9 bases agree with TRBD1. DNA of the CDR3: TGTGCCACCAGCAGACCTCCGGGACAGGGAGGGTGGAGGACAGATACGCAGTATTTT. Protein sequence: CATSRPPGQGGWRTDTQYF.